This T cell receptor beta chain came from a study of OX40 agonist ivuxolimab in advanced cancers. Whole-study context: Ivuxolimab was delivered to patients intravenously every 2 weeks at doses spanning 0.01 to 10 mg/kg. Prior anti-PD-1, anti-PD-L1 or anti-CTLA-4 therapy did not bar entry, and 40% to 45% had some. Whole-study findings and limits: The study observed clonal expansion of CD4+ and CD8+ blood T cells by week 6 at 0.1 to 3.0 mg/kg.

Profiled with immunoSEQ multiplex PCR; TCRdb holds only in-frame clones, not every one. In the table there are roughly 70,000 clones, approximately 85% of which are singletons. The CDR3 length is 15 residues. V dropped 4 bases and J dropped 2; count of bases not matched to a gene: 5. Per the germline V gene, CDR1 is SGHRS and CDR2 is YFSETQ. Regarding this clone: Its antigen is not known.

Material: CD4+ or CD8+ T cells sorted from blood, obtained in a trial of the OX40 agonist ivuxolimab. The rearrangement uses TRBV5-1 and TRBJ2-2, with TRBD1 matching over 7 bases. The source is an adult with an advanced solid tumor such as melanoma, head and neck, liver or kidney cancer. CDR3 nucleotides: TGCGCCAGCAGCGTCCGGGACAGCAACACCGGGGAGCTGTTTTTT. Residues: CASSVRDSNTGELFF.